This T cell receptor beta chain derives from a study of technical replicates of blood from a handful of donors. Some clones are missing from TCRdb's copy, which holds only in-frame ones; the method was immunoSEQ multiplex PCR. Of about 85,000 clones in the sample, less than 95% were seen once. CDR3 length equals 15 residues. V gave up 2 bases and J gave up 3 bases, with 12 bases separating them. Germline assignment: CDR1 SNHLY and CDR2 FYNNEI. Input material: T cells isolated from PBMCs. V gene TRBV2 combines with J gene TRBJ2-3; D may be TRBD2 (6 bases). The TCR originated in a human donor in good health. The CDR3 DNA is TGTGCCAGCAGTGAATCCAGCGGGTTTACAGATACGCAGTATTTT. Protein product: CASSESSGFTDTQYF.